These 18 T cell receptor beta chains originate from one sample sequenced in a study of control samples from healthy donors and cancer patients (dated by TCRdb to the early 2020s). Library method: the immunoSEQ multiplex PCR assay. The immuneACCESS repertoire file appears here via TCRdb, limited to in-frame rearrangements. These files lack a portion of the clones; in checked studies, under half of the deficit traces to unresolved V genes, and the cause of the others is not known. This sample comprises approximately 54,000 clones, roughly 90% of them detected only once. The ten largest clones capture roughly 42% of the sample. Sequenced sample: PBMCs. Receptor source: a man aged 50-60 years with head and neck cancer.

The rearrangement joins TRBV7-9 to TRBJ2-5, with D hard to call. Germline lookup yields CDR1 SEHNR and CDR2 FQNEAQ (reference sequence). The CDR3 has 14 residues. Deletions cut 5 bases from V and 3 bases from J, with 13 bases between. CDR3 bases: TGTGCCAGCAGCCCTGACGGATACAAAGAGACCCAGTACTTC. Amino acid sequence: CASSPDGYKETQYF.

The chain employs TRBV5-4 and TRBJ2-7; no definite D call. This CDR3 has 14 residues. The germline V gene has CDR1 SGHNT and CDR2 YYREEE (reference sequence). The V and J ends lost 1 base and 1 base respectively, with 9 bases between them. The CDR3 loop is CASSLLQESYEQYF. CDR3 nucleotides: TGTGCCAGCAGCTTGCTTCAGGAGTCCTACGAGCAGTACTTC.

The chain combines TRBV7-2 with TRBJ2-3; 7 bases fit TRBD1. Germline CDR1 is SGHTA and CDR2 is FQGNSA. V gave up 4 bases and J gave up 2 bases; unmatched junction bases: 6. The CDR3 contains 15 residues. The CDR3, as DNA: TGTGCCAGCAGCTCCCTGACAGGGTTCACAGATACGCAGTATTTT. Translation gives CASSSLTGFTDTQYF.

The genes are TRBV11-2 and TRBJ2-4; 8 bases are shared with TRBD1. Germline CDR1 is SGHAT and CDR2 is FQNNGV. The CDR3 contains 15 residues. The V segment lost 5 bases and the J segment 6 bases; nucleotides outside the gene matches: 9. The CDR3 region has the DNA TGTGCCAGCAGCCTGAATTCAGGGGGCGGAAACATTCAGTACTTC. This encodes CASSLNSGGGNIQYF. Based on the CDR3 plus reference TRBV11-2 and TRBJ2-4, the full variable domain is EAGVAQSPRYKIIEKRQSVAFWCNPISGHATLYWYQQILGQGPKLLIQFQNNGVVDDSQLPKDRFSAERLKGVDSTLKIQPAKLEDSAVYLCASSLNSGGGNIQYFGAGTRLSVL.

The rearrangement uses TRBV5-3 and TRBJ2-7, with D perhaps TRBD2 (5 bases). TRBV5-3 is noted as an ORF with a role that remains uncertain. The CDR3 consists of 13 residues. Trimming cost V 3 bases and J 6 bases, with 13 bases left between them. CDR3 DNA: TGTGCCAGAAGCTGGGTTTGCGAGGGCGAGCAGTACTTC. Protein sequence: CARSWVCEGEQYF.

The genes are TRBV5-1 and TRBJ2-7; 9 nucleotides line up with TRBD1. The germline CDR1 and CDR2 sequences are SGHRS and YFSETQ. The CDR3 runs to 15 residues. J gave up 2 bases and V 4 bases, and 7 bases lay outside the gene matches. In DNA form, the CDR3 reads TGCGCCAGCAGCATTGTTGGGACAGGGACCTACGAGCAGTACTTC. Amino acids: CASSIVGTGTYEQYF.

The V gene is TRBV3-1 (or the pseudogene TRBV3-2), the J gene TRBJ2-2, with D possibly being TRBD2 (6 bases). The V gene's germline CDR1 is LGHDT and CDR2 YNNKEL (reference sequence). Trimming pared 4 bases from V and 2 bases from J, leaving 17 bases between. The CDR3 spans 17 residues. CDR3 protein: CASSPIWGTYNTGELFF. The CDR3 coding sequence is TGTGCCAGCAGCCCTATTTGGGGGACTTATAACACCGGGGAGCTGTTTTTT.

The rearrangement uses TRBV30 and TRBJ1-2, with 10 bases matching TRBD1. V gave up 3 bases and J gave up 1 base; unmatched junction bases: 11. The CDR3 contains 17 residues. Germline lookup yields CDR1 GTSNPN and CDR2 SVGIG (reference sequence). CDR3 region: CAWSDNSGTGVNYGYTF. The CDR3 DNA sequence: TGTGCCTGGAGCGATAACTCCGGGACAGGGGTTAACTATGGCTACACCTTC.

The gene calls are TRBV6-6 and TRBJ2-2; D possibly uses TRBD1 or TRBD2 (6 bases each). With 5 bases removed from V and 8 bases from J, the gap between germline ends came to 24 bases. The V gene's germline CDR1 is MNHNY and CDR2 SVGAGI (reference sequence). The length of the CDR3 is 17 residues. The CDR3 sequence: CASSPYYGSGAPGELFF. The CDR3 DNA follows: TGTGCCAGCAGTCCGTACTATGGGTCGGGGGCACCGGGGGAGCTGTTTTTT.

The chain is built from TRBV28 and TRBJ2-7; 12 positions match TRBD1. V trimming: 5 bases; J trimming: 5 bases; junction bases outside the gene matches: 4. Germline V lookup: CDR1 MDHEN, CDR2 SYDVKM. The CDR3 is made up of 14 amino acids. Here the CDR3 DNA reads TGTGCCAGCAGTCGGGGACAGGGGGCCCACGAGCAGTACTTC. This translates into CASSRGQGAHEQYF.

This clone was observed a handful of times. The chain combines TRBV27 with TRBJ1-2, with unresolved D. CDR3 length: 13 amino acids. V lost 1 base and J 8 bases, leaving 11 bases between the germline ends. The germline CDR1 and CDR2 sequences are MNHEY and SMNVEV (reference sequence). The CDR3 region has the DNA TGTGCCAGCAGTTTATGGGGAAGCGGGGGCTACACCTTC. Protein: CASSLWGSGGYTF.

The chain is built from TRBV10-2 and TRBJ2-3, with D perhaps being TRBD1 or TRBD2 (6 bases each). This CDR3 spans 16 amino acids. Germline V gene data show CDR1 as WSHSY and CDR2 as SAAADI. The V and J ends lost 3 bases and 2 bases respectively, with 15 bases between them. In DNA, the CDR3 is TGCGCCAGCAGTGACGGAGGGGGAGCCCACACAGATACGCAGTATTTT. This gives the protein CASSDGGGAHTDTQYF.

The genes are TRBV6-6 and TRBJ2-3; 7 nucleotides align to TRBD2. This CDR3 has 15 amino acids. From germline, CDR1 is MNHNY and CDR2 SVGAGI (reference sequence). The V segment lost 6 bases and the J segment 5 bases; nucleotides outside the gene matches: 11. The CDR3 DNA follows: TGTGCCAGCAGATTCGGGGCGGGGGATAGAGATACGCAGTATTTT. Protein: CASRFGAGDRDTQYF.

The chain joins TRBV27 to TRBJ1-6; TRBD1 matches 7 bases. This CDR3 has 15 amino acids. Germline values: CDR1 MNHEY, CDR2 SMNVEV (reference sequence). The V and J ends lost 0 bases and 8 bases, in that order; junction bases with no gene match: 4. The CDR3 sequence: CASSLSTGFDSPLHF. The CDR3 nucleotides read TGTGCCAGCAGTTTATCGACAGGGTTTGATTCACCCCTCCACTTT.

The chain uses TRBV9 and TRBJ2-5; D tentatively fits TRBD1 or TRBD2 (5 bases each). This CDR3 comprises 14 residues. Trimming shortened V by 0 bases and J by 1 base, and 7 bases separated the two germline ends. The germline V gene encodes CDR1 SGDLS and CDR2 YYNGEE. The CDR3 loop is CASSVAGRQETQYF. Written as DNA, the CDR3 is TGTGCCAGCAGCGTAGCGGGACGCCAAGAGACCCAGTACTTC.

This chain links TRBV19 with TRBJ1-2; a weak D match, TRBD1 (5 bases). Germline V CDR1 and CDR2: LNHDA, SQIVND (reference sequence). CDR3 length equals 15 residues. The V end lost 6 bases, the J end lost 3 bases, and 17 bases lay between the germline ends. CDR3 sequence: CASRDLRGGDYGYTF. CDR3 sequence (DNA): TGTGCCAGTAGAGACCTCCGGGGCGGTGACTATGGCTACACCTTC.

This clone was recorded a few times. Its ends do not fully match the called genes, so a read error is possible. This chain uses TRBV6-5 with TRBJ2-5; the D gene is possibly TRBD2 (6 bases). Germline loops: CDR1 MNHEY, CDR2 SVGAGI. This CDR3 contains 12 residues. CDR3 nucleotide sequence: TGTGCCACCAGTTGGGTGGGGGGGACCCAGTACTTC. Amino acid sequence: CATSWVGGTQYF.

The chain couples TRBV5-1 to TRBJ2-7, with TRBD1 matching 10 bases. The length of the CDR3 is 15 residues. The ends lost 4 bases at V and 0 bases at J; junction bases unmatched: 4. CDR1 and CDR2 from the germline V gene are SGHRS and YFSETQ. CDR3 coding DNA: TGCGCCAGCAGCCTTAGGACAGGGGGCTCCTACGAGCAGTACTTC. The encoded protein is CASSLRTGGSYEQYF.